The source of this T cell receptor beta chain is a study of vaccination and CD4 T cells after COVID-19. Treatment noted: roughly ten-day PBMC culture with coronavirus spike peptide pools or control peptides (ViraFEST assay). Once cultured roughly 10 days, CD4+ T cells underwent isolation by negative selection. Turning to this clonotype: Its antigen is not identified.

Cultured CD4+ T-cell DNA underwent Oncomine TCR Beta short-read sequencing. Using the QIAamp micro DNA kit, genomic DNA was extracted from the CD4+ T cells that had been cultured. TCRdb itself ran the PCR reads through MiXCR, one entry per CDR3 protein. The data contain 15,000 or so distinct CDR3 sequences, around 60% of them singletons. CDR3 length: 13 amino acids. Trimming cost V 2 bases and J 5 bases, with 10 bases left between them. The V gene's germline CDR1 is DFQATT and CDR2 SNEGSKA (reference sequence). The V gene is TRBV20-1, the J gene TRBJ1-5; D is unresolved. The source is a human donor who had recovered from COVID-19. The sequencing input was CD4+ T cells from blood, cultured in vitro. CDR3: CSARWAVDQPQHF. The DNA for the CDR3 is TGCAGTGCTAGATGGGCAGTGGATCAGCCCCAGCATTTT.